The subject of this entry is one T cell receptor (beta chain). Its antigen remains unknown. Vbeta (60) and Jbeta (13) primers were used in the PCR. The protocol was immunoSEQ multiplex PCR, while the TCRdb copy is restricted to in-frame clones and leaves out a portion. The table shows about 70,000 clones, with around 70% occurring only once. The V gene's germline CDR1 is PRHDT and CDR2 FYEKMQ (reference sequence). The V gene end was trimmed by 5 bases and the J gene end by 4 bases; junction bases not matched to a gene: 8. This CDR3 has 14 residues. This record belongs to a study of cytomegalovirus exposure and HLA in healthy donors. Study observations and caveats: It was around 160 TCR beta chains that were listed as cytomegalovirus-associated.

The sequenced sample was PBMCs. This sequence was found in a human donor in good health. The chain carries TRBV13 and TRBJ2-7; 7 bases are shared with TRBD1. The CDR3 is CASSTGTAIYEQYF. In DNA form, the CDR3 reads TGTGCCAGCAGCACCGGGACAGCGATTTACGAGCAGTACTTC.